The sequence of this T cell receptor (beta chain) was determined in a study of cytomegalovirus exposure and HLA in healthy donors. Study conclusions and caveats: Later analysis suggested links between common viral pathogens and several top significant clusters. Being indistinguishable, some V segments were excluded, TRBV6-2 and TRBV6-3 among them. Researchers counted roughly 160 TCR beta chains as cytomegalovirus-associated. In all likelihood, a cluster of highly shared sequence variants was a sequencing artifact.

The PCR was carried out with 60 Vbeta primers and 13 Jbeta primers. Only in-frame clones appear in the TCRdb table, and some are missing; sequencing was by immunoSEQ multiplex PCR. This table has around 170,000 clones, roughly 79% appearing once. Regarding this clone: Its antigen is as yet unknown.

Trimming at V came to 5 bases and at J to 2 bases, leaving 8 bases not matched to a gene. The CDR3 extends over 17 amino acids. CDR1 is MNHEY, CDR2 SMNVEV, per germline (reference sequence). Material: PBMCs. The receptor was derived from a man in his forties in good health and CMV-seronegative. V gene TRBV27 combines with J gene TRBJ2-1; the match to TRBD2 covers 11 bases. The CDR3 loop reads CASSARTSGSPYNEQFF. The CDR3 bases are TGTGCCAGCAGTGCAAGAACTAGCGGGAGTCCCTACAATGAGCAGTTCTTC.